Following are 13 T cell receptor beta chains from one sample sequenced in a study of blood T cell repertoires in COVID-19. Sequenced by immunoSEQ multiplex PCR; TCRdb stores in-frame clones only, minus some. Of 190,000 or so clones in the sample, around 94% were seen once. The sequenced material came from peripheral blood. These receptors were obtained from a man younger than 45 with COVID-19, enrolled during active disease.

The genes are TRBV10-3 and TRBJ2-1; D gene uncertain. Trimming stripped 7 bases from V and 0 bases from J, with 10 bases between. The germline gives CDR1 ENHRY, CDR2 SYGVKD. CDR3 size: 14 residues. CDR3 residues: CAITGGGSYNEQFF. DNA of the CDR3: TGTGCCATCACCGGCGGCGGCTCCTACAATGAGCAGTTCTTC.

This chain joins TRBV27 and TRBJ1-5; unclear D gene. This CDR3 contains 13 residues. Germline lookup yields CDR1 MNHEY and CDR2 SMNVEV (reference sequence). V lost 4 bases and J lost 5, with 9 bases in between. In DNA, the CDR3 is TGTGCCAGCAGTTACCGGACTCATCAGCCCCAGCATTTT. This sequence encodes CASSYRTHQPQHF.

The DNA of the CDR3 is TGTGCCTGGAGTCTTCTCAGCGGGGGTCAGCCCCAGCATTTT. Protein product: CAWSLLSGGQPQHF. The rearrangement links TRBV30 to TRBJ1-5; maybe TRBD1 (5 bases). This CDR3 contains 14 residues. The ends were cut back, 2 bases at V and 6 bases at J, with 14 bases in the middle. Germline CDR1 is GTSNPN and CDR2 is SVGIG (reference sequence).

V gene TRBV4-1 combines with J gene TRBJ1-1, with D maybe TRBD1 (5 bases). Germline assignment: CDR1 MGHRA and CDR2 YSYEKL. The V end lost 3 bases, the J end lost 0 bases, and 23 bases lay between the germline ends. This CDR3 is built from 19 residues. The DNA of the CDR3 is TGCGCCAGCAGCCACCCATCTTCGACAGCGCGATCTTTGAACACTGAAGCTTTCTTT. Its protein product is CASSHPSSTARSLNTEAFF.

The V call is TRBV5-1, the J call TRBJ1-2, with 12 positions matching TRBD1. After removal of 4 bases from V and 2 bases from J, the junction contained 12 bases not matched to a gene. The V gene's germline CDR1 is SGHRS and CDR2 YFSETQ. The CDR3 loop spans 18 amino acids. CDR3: CASSTTGTGGAGNYGYTF. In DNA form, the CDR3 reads TGCGCCAGCAGCACAACCGGGACAGGGGGCGCAGGGAACTATGGCTACACCTTC.

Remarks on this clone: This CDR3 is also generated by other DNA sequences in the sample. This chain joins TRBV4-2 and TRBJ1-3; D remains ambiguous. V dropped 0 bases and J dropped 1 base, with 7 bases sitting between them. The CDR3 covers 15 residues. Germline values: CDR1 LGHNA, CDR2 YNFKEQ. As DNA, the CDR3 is TGTGCCAGCAGCCAAGAGGGAGGTTCTGGAAACACCATATATTTT. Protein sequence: CASSQEGGSGNTIYF.

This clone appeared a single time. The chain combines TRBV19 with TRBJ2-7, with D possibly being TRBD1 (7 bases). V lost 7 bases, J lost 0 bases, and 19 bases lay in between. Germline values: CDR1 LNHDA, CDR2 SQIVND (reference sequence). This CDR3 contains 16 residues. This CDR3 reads CASTPGRDRSSYEQYF. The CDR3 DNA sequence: TGTGCCAGTACCCCTGGGCGGGACAGAAGCTCCTACGAGCAGTACTTC.

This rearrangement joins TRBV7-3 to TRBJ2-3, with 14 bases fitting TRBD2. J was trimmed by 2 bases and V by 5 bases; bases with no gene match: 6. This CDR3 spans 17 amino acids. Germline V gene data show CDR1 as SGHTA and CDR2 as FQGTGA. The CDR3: CASSPRTSGGTTDTQYF. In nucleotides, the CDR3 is TGTGCCAGCAGCCCCCGGACTAGCGGGGGGACCACAGATACGCAGTATTTT.

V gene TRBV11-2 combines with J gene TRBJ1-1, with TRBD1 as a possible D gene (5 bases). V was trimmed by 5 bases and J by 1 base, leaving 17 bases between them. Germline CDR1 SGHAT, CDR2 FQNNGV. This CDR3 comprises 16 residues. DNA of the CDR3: TGTGCCAGCAGCGCGCCAAGTGGGGCGAGGAACACTGAAGCTTTCTTT. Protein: CASSAPSGARNTEAFF.

The CDR3, as DNA: TGTGCCAGCAGTTTACCGACAGCCCACAATCAGCCCCAGCATTTT. Amino acid sequence: CASSLPTAHNQPQHF. The V call is TRBV28, the J call TRBJ1-5, with a possible D match to TRBD1 (5 bases). This CDR3 is 15 amino acids long. Germline assignment: CDR1 MDHEN and CDR2 SYDVKM. With 2 bases removed from V and 3 bases from J, the gap between germline ends came to 11 bases.

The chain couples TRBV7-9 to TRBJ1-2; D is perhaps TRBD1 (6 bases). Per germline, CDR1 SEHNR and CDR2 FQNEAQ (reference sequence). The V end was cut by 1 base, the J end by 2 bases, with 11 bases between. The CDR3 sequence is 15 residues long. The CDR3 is CASSLGGGENYGYTF. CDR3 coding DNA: TGTGCCAGCAGCTTAGGAGGGGGAGAGAACTATGGCTACACCTTC. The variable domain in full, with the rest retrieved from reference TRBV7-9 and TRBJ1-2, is DTGVSQNPRHKITKRGQNVTFRCDPISEHNRLYWYRQTLGQGPEFLTYFQNEAQLEKSRLLSDRFSAERPKGSFSTLEIQRTEQGDSAMYLCASSLGGGENYGYTFGSGTRLTVV.

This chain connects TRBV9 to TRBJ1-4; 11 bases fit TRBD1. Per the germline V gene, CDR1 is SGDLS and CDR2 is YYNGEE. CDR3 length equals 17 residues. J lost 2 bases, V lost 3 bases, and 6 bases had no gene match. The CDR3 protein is CASSARGQGGTNEKLFF. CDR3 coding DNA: TGTGCCAGCAGCGCCCGGGGACAGGGGGGTACTAATGAAAAACTGTTTTTT. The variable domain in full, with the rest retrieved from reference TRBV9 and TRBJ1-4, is DSGVTQTPKHLITATGQRVTLRCSPRSGDLSVYWYQQSLDQGLQFLIQYYNGEERAKGNILERFSAQQFPDLHSELNLSSLELGDSALYFCASSARGQGGTNEKLFFGSGTQLSVL.

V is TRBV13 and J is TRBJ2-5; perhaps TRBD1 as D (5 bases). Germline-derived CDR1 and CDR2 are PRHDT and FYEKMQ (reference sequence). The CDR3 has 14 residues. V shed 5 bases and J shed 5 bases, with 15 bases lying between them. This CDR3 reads CASSPRTRRETQYF. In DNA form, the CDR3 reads TGTGCCAGCAGCCCCCGGACACGGCGGGAGACCCAGTACTTC. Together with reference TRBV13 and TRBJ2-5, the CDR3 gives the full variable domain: AAGVIQSPRHLIKEKRETATLKCYPIPRHDTVYWYQQGPGQDPQFLISFYEKMQSDKGSIPDRFSAQQFSDYHSELNMSSLELGDSALYFCASSPRTRRETQYFGPGTRLLVL.